The rows below give T cell receptor beta chains drawn from one sample of a study of blood T cells in healthy people across ages. One entry per CDR3 protein results from TCRdb running MiXCR on the 5' RACE reads. The sample carries around 1.5 million distinct CDR3 sequences, around 35% recorded once. Sequencing was done on a sample of blood. These receptors were collected from a woman in her 30s in good health. The CDR3 runs from the conserved cysteine through the conserved F or W. A D gene is named only where the DNA matches it firmly. Size values are once, few and many counts, or a class for expanded clones, and some rows have none.

>NA|TRBV11-2|TRBJ2-1|12|many
CASSLGLTEQFF
TGTGCCAGCAGCTTAGGGCTAACTGAGCAGTTCTTC
>NA|TRBV10-2|TRBJ1-2|14|NA
CASSEFRGYDGYTF
TGCGCCAGCAGTGAGTTCAGAGGATATGATGGCTACACCTTC
>NA|TRBV9|TRBJ2-7|15|few
CASSLGADSSSEQYF
TGTGCCAGCAGCCTTGGGGCGGACAGCTCCAGCGAGCAGTACTTC
>NA|TRBV10-3|TRBJ2-3|15|NA
CAISEPGPPTDTQYF
TGTGCCATCAGTGAGCCGGGACCTCCCACAGATACGCAGTATTTT
>TRBD1|TRBV7-9|TRBJ2-7|16|few
CASSRGTGDRSYEQYF
TGTGCCAGCAGCCGGGGGACAGGCGATCGCTCCTACGAGCAGTACTTC
>TRBD1|TRBV5-1|TRBJ2-1|15|few
CASSLVQGAIGEQFF
TGCGCCAGCAGCTTGGTCCAGGGGGCCATCGGGGAGCAGTTCTTC
>NA|TRBV4-1|TRBJ1-1|14|NA
CASSWGAGNTEAFF
TGCGCCAGCAGCTGGGGGGCAGGGAACACTGAAGCTTTCTTT
>TRBD1|TRBV12-3/TRBV12-4|TRBJ2-4|16|once
CASSSLRDRGGGEQYF
TGTGCCAGCAGTTCCCTCCGGGACAGGGGGGGAGGTGAGCAGTACTTC
>NA|TRBV6-1|TRBJ2-3|17|NA
CASSERTDPSSTDTQYF
TGTGCCAGCAGTGAAAGGACGGACCCATCTAGCACAGATACGCAGTATTTT
>NA|TRBV12-3/TRBV12-4|TRBJ1-4|15|NA
CASSLTGGVNEKLFF
TGTGCCAGCAGTTTGACCGGGGGGGTTAATGAAAAACTGTTTTTT
>NA|TRBV20-1|TRBJ1-1|14|NA
CSASKSGAGTEAFF
TGCAGTGCTAGTAAGTCAGGGGCAGGCACTGAAGCTTTCTTT
>NA|TRBV5-5|TRBJ2-3|15|many
CASSTGYSTTDTQYF
TGTGCCAGCAGTACCGGCTACTCTACCACAGATACGCAGTATTTT
>NA|TRBV19|TRBJ2-1|14|NA
CASSIIKGINEQFF
TGTGCCAGTAGTATAATCAAAGGCATCAATGAGCAGTTCTTC
>TRBD2|TRBV11-2|TRBJ2-3|17|NA
CASSLEAGLATTDTQYF
TGTGCCAGCAGCTTAGAGGCGGGACTAGCAACGACAGATACGCAGTATTTT
>NA|TRBV6-1|TRBJ1-1|15|once
CASSEAGGRSTEAFF
TGTGCCAGCAGTGAAGCTGGAGGGAGAAGCACCGAAGCTTTCTTT
>NA|TRBV29-1|TRBJ2-1|13|few
CSVPTGRWDEQFF
TGCAGCGTTCCCACAGGTAGGTGGGATGAGCAGTTCTTC
>NA|TRBV9|TRBJ2-5|14|few
CASSVGWGQETQYF
TGTGCCAGCAGCGTAGGTTGGGGGCAAGAGACCCAGTACTTC
>NA|TRBV12-3/TRBV12-4|TRBJ2-7|17|few
CASRPRLGGADSDEQYF
TGTGCCAGCAGACCCCGACTGGGGGGCGCCGACTCAGACGAGCAGTACTTC
>TRBD2|TRBV20-1|TRBJ2-6|15|NA
CSASGGAAGANVRTF
TGCAGTGCTAGCGGGGGGGCCGCTGGGGCCAACGTCCGGACTTTC
>NA|TRBV21-1|TRBJ2-7|14|NA
CASSPYRIPYEQYF
TGTGCCAGCAGCCCCTACAGGATTCCCTACGAGCAGTACTTC
>NA|TRBV3-1|TRBJ2-7|15|NA
CASSAETRYPYEQYF
TGTGCCAGCAGCGCTGAAACCCGGTACCCCTACGAGCAGTACTTC
>NA|TRBV7-9|TRBJ1-1|12|NA
CASSLARIKAFF
TGTGCCAGCAGCTTAGCCAGGATTAAAGCTTTCTTT
>TRBD2|TRBV28|TRBJ2-3|15|NA
CASQMNSGNQDTQYF
TGTGCCTCCCAGATGAATAGCGGGAACCAAGATACGCAGTATTTT
>TRBD2|TRBV7-9|TRBJ2-3|16|once
CASSTSLAGGTYTLYF
TGTGCCAGCAGCACATCCCTAGCGGGGGGCACATATACGCTGTATTTT
>NA|TRBV20-1|TRBJ2-7|12|NA
CSARLGPYEQYF
TGCAGTGCTAGACTCGGCCCCTACGAGCAGTACTTC
>NA|TRBV27|TRBJ2-7|14|NA
CASSFQGLLYEQYF
TGTGCCAGCAGTTTTCAGGGGCTCCTCTACGAGCAGTACTTC
>NA|TRBV11-2|TRBJ2-1|17|NA
CASSLRAGQSSYNEQFF
TGTGCCAGCAGCTTAAGGGCGGGACAGAGCTCCTACAATGAGCAGTTCTTC
>NA|TRBV4-2|TRBJ2-7|13|few
CASSHLDGSEQYF
TGTGCCAGCAGCCATCTTGATGGGTCCGAGCAGTACTTC
>TRBD2|TRBV10-3|TRBJ2-7|12|many
CAISEAGHEQYF
TGTGCCATCAGTGAAGCGGGGCACGAGCAGTACTTC
>NA|TRBV15|TRBJ2-3|15|few
CATSRAGPASDTQYF
TGTGCCACCAGCAGAGCGGGTCCGGCATCCGATACGCAGTATTTT
>TRBD1|TRBV6-5|TRBJ2-5|14|NA
CASRQGSYQETQYF
TGTGCCAGCAGACAGGGGTCCTACCAAGAGACCCAGTACTTC
>NA|TRBV7-9|TRBJ1-1|14|NA
CASSLGVSGAEAFF
TGTGCCAGCAGCTTAGGGGTTTCAGGGGCGGAAGCTTTCTTT
>NA|TRBV5-6|TRBJ1-2|14|NA
CASSPGSVTYGYTF
TGTGCCAGCAGCCCAGGGTCGGTTACCTATGGCTACACCTTC
>TRBD1|TRBV10-3|TRBJ2-3|15|NA
CAISDRTGVTDTQYF
TGTGCCATCAGTGATCGGACAGGGGTCACAGATACGCAGTATTTT
>TRBD2|TRBV4-2|TRBJ2-1|15|few
CASSQGLENYNEQFF
TGTGCCAGCAGCCAGGGACTAGAGAACTACAATGAGCAGTTCTTC
>NA|TRBV7-9|TRBJ2-3|15|NA
CASSLQALRTDTQYF
TGTGCCAGCAGCTTACAGGCCCTTCGCACAGATACGCAGTATTTT
>TRBD1|TRBV12-3/TRBV12-4|TRBJ1-6|16|NA
CASSVAGRGPHSPLHF
TGTGCCAGCAGTGTAGCGGGCAGGGGGCCACATTCACCCCTCCACTTT
>NA|TRBV28|TRBJ1-5|14|few
CASSLPAGYQPQHF
TGTGCCAGCAGTTTACCCGCAGGGTATCAGCCCCAGCATTTT
>TRBD1|TRBV20-1|TRBJ1-5|16|many
CSATGGNRGRGQPQHF
TGCAGTGCTACGGGGGGGAACAGGGGCCGGGGGCAGCCCCAGCATTTT
>NA|TRBV6-2/TRBV6-3|TRBJ2-1|15|NA
CASSYPGMGYNEQFF
TGTGCCAGCAGTTACCCAGGAATGGGATACAATGAGCAGTTCTTC
>TRBD1|TRBV28|TRBJ2-7|13|NA
CASTGGMTYEQYF
TGTGCCAGCACAGGGGGAATGACCTACGAGCAGTACTTC
>NA|TRBV20-1|TRBJ2-7|14|NA
CSARDRQIHYEQYF
TGCAGTGCTAGAGATCGGCAGATTCACTACGAGCAGTACTTC